The clone carrying this T cell receptor beta chain turned up a few times. The sample is drawn from a study of T cells in Graves' hyperthyroidism and ophthalmopathy. The CDR3 regions of TCR beta were amplified from RNA transcripts. The HTBI set primed first-round TCR CDR3 RT-PCR. MiXCR was run by TCRdb on the multiplex PCR reads, yielding one entry per CDR3 protein. This table holds over 700,000 distinct CDR3 sequences, roughly 40% found once. Trimming left V 5 bases short and J 7 bases short, with 18 bases between. The CDR3 covers 15 residues. In germline, CDR1 is DFQATT, CDR2 SNEGSKA (reference sequence).

Sequenced: blood. The chain couples TRBV20-1 to TRBJ1-6, with D hard to call. The clonotype comes from a man between 18 and 35 years old with Graves' hyperthyroidism. The CDR3 DNA reads TGCAGTGCTCGCTACCTAGGTCTAGTAAATTCACCCCTCCACTTT. Its protein product is CSARYLGLVNSPLHF.